These 19 T cell receptor beta chains originate from one sample sequenced in a study of T cells in Graves' hyperthyroidism and ophthalmopathy. The CDR3 regions of TCR beta were amplified from RNA transcripts. TCR CDR3 regions were first amplified by RT-PCR with HTBI primers. MiXCR, applied by TCRdb to the multiplex PCR reads, yields one record per CDR3 protein. The sample has over 300,000 distinct CDR3 sequences, approximately 13% seen once. The sample was blood. The receptors come from a woman aged 60-75 years with Graves' hyperthyroidism.

Ten or more counts support this clonotype. The chain combines TRBV6-5 with TRBJ1-5; D call uncertain. CDR1 and CDR2 from the germline V gene are MNHEY and SVGAGI. This CDR3 comprises 15 residues. V was trimmed by 0 bases and J by 0 bases, leaving 6 bases between them. The CDR3: CASSYSPNSNQPQHF. The CDR3 coding sequence is TGTGCCAGCAGTTACTCACCAAATAGCAATCAGCCCCAGCATTTT.

The rearrangement links TRBV20-1 to TRBJ2-1, with D hard to call. The CDR3 runs to 15 residues. Looked up from germline, CDR1 is DFQATT and CDR2 is SNEGSKA (reference sequence). Deletions cut 5 bases from V and 4 bases from J, with 18 bases between. The CDR3, as DNA: TGCAGTGCTGCCCTCCAAGGGTCGGGTTACAATGAGCAGTTCTTC. Its protein is CSAALQGSGYNEQFF.

This clonotype was detected many times. The chain is built from TRBV29-1 and TRBJ2-7, with 9 bases lining up with TRBD1. CDR1 SQVTM and CDR2 ANQGSEA come from the germline V gene. V trimming: 1 base; J trimming: 0 bases; junction bases outside the gene matches: 4. This CDR3 contains 15 residues. CDR3 residues: CSVEGGTGSSYEQYF. The CDR3 DNA reads TGCAGCGTTGAAGGAGGGACAGGGAGCTCCTACGAGCAGTACTTC.

This chain joins TRBV9 and TRBJ2-4; D might be TRBD1 or TRBD2, each matching 5 bases. This CDR3 is 12 amino acids long. Germline CDR1 reads SGDLS; CDR2 reads YYNGEE. V dropped 3 bases and J dropped 7 bases, with 8 bases sitting between them. CDR3 region: CASSAGANIQYF. Written as DNA, the CDR3 is TGTGCCAGCAGCGCCGGGGCTAACATTCAGTACTTC.

This clonotype has only a few counts. Likely a read error: the CDR3 ends without its conserved phenylalanine or tryptophan. The genes are TRBV12-3 or TRBV12-4 and TRBJ2-2, with TRBD2 identical over 9 bases. Trimming took 5 bases from V and 4 from J; bases not matched to a gene: 8. The CDR3 consists of 16 residues. The CDR3 region is CASSPLAGVGTGELFS. The CDR3 DNA reads as TGTGCCAGCAGTCCTTTAGCGGGAGTGGGCACCGGGGAGCTGTTTTCT.

V is TRBV9 and J is TRBJ2-3, with 9 bases lining up with TRBD1. V gave up 4 bases and J gave up 4 bases; unmatched junction bases: 7. The CDR3 extends over 15 amino acids. From germline, CDR1 is SGDLS and CDR2 YYNGEE. The CDR3 DNA is TGTGCCAGCAGCACTTGGGACAGGGTAGCAGATACGCAGTATTTT. It is translated as CASSTWDRVADTQYF.

This clonotype was seen many times. The V call is TRBV3-1, the J call TRBJ2-5, with unresolved D. Trimming shortened V by 1 base and J by 7 bases, and 13 bases separated the two germline ends. Germline lookup yields CDR1 LGHDT and CDR2 YNNKEL (reference sequence). CDR3 size: 14 residues. The DNA of the CDR3 is TGTGCCAGCAGCCAAGCGGCGACTTCGATGACCCAGTACTTC. It translates to CASSQAATSMTQYF.

At least ten counts were recorded for this clonotype. V gene TRBV6-1 combines with J gene TRBJ1-2; tentatively, D is TRBD1 (5 bases). Germline V gene lookup returns CDR1 MNHNS and CDR2 SASEGT. This CDR3 has 13 residues. Trimming removed 6 bases at V and 5 bases at J, with 13 bases between. CDR3 nucleotide sequence: TGTGCCAGCAGACGGGACCGGACGTATGGCTACACCTTC. It is translated as CASRRDRTYGYTF.

This chain uses TRBV10-3 with TRBJ2-5, with D possibly being TRBD1 or TRBD2 (5 bases each). V lost 10 bases to trimming and J lost 5 bases, with 20 bases between them. The V gene's germline CDR1 is ENHRY and CDR2 SYGVKD. This CDR3 is 14 amino acids long. The CDR3 protein is CATAINGALETQYF. DNA of the CDR3: TGTGCCACAGCCATCAACGGGGCCTTGGAGACCCAGTACTTC.

This clonotype was picked up a small number of times. A single base separates this from a much larger clone, so it may be a read error. The CDR3 reads CASSLGRLANIDTQYF. DNA of the CDR3: TGTGCCAGCAGCTTAGGCCGGCTAGCAAACATAGATACGCAGTATTTT. The chain combines TRBV11-2 with TRBJ2-3; TRBD2 might be the D (5 bases). V lost 1 base to trimming and J lost 5 bases, with 16 bases between them. Germline CDR1 reads SGHAT; CDR2 reads FQNNGV. This CDR3 has 16 residues.

This clonotype has at least ten counts. V and J are TRBV7-8 and TRBJ2-3; 7 nucleotides match TRBD2. Losses at the gene ends were 9 bases for V and 4 bases for J; bases not matched to a gene: 13. This CDR3 region has 15 residues. Germline V gives CDR1 SGHVS, CDR2 FQNEAQ. The CDR3 sequence is CASLRGLLEADTQYF. The CDR3, as DNA: TGTGCCAGTTTACGGGGACTATTAGAGGCAGATACGCAGTATTTT.

As for this clonotype: With a much larger clone just one base away, this may be a read error. This sequence joins TRBV7-9 and TRBJ2-5, with D perhaps matching TRBD1 or TRBD2 (6 bases each). This CDR3 has 16 residues. Germline CDR1 and CDR2: SEHNR and FQNEAQ (reference sequence). The CDR3, as DNA: TGTGCCAGCAGCTCCCGTATGGGGGGCAACCGAGAGGCCCAGTACTTC. Its protein is CASSSRMGGNREAQYF.

Comments on this clonotype: A read error may be the cause here, since a much bigger clone is one base away. The rearrangement uses TRBV3-1 and TRBJ2-7; D is tentatively TRBD1 or TRBD2 (5 bases each). V dropped 1 base and J dropped 9 bases, with 13 bases sitting between them. Germline V gives CDR1 LGHDT, CDR2 YNNKEL (reference sequence). The CDR3 totals 13 residues. CDR3 region: CASSQGFGDGQYF. The CDR3 region has the DNA TGTGCCAGCAGCCAAGGGTTTGGGGACGGGCAGTACTTC.

On this clonotype: A junction end diverges from the germline sequence, so it may reflect a read error. The J gene is TRBJ2-1, the V gene TRBV3-1, with 9 bases fitting TRBD2. The CDR3 length is 14 residues. The V gene's germline CDR1 is LGHDT and CDR2 YNNKEL (reference sequence). This chain's CDR3 is CASSRTGTSNEQFF. CDR3 DNA sequence: TGTGCCAGCAGCCGTACCGGGACTAGCAATGAACAGTTCTTC.

This clonotype was seen ten or more times. The rearrangement joins TRBV20-1 to TRBJ1-1; no clear D. CDR1 and CDR2 from the germline V gene are DFQATT and SNEGSKA (reference sequence). V shed 4 bases and J shed 2 bases, with 14 bases lying between them. The CDR3 loop spans 14 amino acids. The CDR3 DNA follows: TGCAGTGCTACGGAGGCCAGGCCCAACACTGAAGCTTTCTTT. Amino acid sequence: CSATEARPNTEAFF.

This sequence joins TRBV5-1 and TRBJ2-1; D ambiguous. The germline V and J ends were trimmed by 7 bases and 3 bases, with 23 bases remaining between them. The V gene's germline CDR1 is SGHRS and CDR2 YFSETQ. This CDR3 spans 17 amino acids. The CDR3 is CASRTFRPGSLYNEQFF. DNA for the CDR3: TGCGCCAGCCGAACTTTTCGGCCCGGCTCTCTCTACAATGAGCAGTTCTTC.

The chain recombines TRBV19 with TRBJ1-5, with unresolved D. Germline V gene lookup returns CDR1 LNHDA and CDR2 SQIVND (reference sequence). The CDR3 is 13 amino acids. V shed 5 bases and J shed 7 bases, with 12 bases lying between them. As DNA, the CDR3 is TGTGCCAGTAGTGCGGGAGTGGAGCAGCCCCAGCATTTT. Encoded protein: CASSAGVEQPQHF.

This sequence joins TRBV7-6 and TRBJ2-2, with D maybe TRBD2 (5 bases). Germline V CDR1 and CDR2: SGHVS, FNYEAQ. The V and J ends lost 5 bases and 5 bases respectively, with 9 bases between them. The CDR3 consists of 13 residues. The chain's CDR3 is CASSGQRTGELFF. CDR3 coding DNA: TGTGCCAGCAGCGGTCAGCGGACCGGGGAGCTGTTTTTT.

Note on this clonotype: This may stem from a read error, because a much larger clone lies one nucleotide away. The chain couples TRBV18 to TRBJ1-1, with D tentatively TRBD1 (5 bases). The CDR3 is 14 amino acids. Germline V CDR1 and CDR2: KGHSH, LQKENI. V dropped 3 bases and J dropped 4 bases, with 12 bases sitting between them. The CDR3 spells CASSPQSGSTEAFF. The CDR3 DNA follows: TGTGCCAGCTCACCCCAGTCAGGGTCCACTGAAGCTTTCTTT.